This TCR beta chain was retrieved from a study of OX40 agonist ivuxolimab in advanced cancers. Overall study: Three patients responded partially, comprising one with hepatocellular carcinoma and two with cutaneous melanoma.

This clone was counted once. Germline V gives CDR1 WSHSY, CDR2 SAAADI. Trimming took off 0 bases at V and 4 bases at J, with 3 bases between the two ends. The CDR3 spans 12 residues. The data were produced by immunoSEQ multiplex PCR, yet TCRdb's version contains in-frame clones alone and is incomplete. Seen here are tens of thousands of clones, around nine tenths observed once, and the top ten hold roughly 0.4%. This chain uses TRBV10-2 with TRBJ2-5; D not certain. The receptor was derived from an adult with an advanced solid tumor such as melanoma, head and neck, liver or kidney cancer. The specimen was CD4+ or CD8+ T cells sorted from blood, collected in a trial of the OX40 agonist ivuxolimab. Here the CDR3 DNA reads TGCGCCAGCAGTGAGTCCCGAGAGACCCAGTACTTC. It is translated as CASSESRETQYF.